These 30 T cell receptor beta chains share one sample of origin, sequenced in a study of T-cell reconstitution after alpha-beta-depleted transplantation in children. A TCRbeta library incorporating unique molecular identifiers was prepared. TCRdb re-derived calls from the PCR reads in MiXCR, one entry per CDR3 protein. This repertoire shows hundreds of thousands of distinct CDR3 sequences, 13% found once; its top ten account for 0.79%. The source was PBMCs, collected before TCRalphabeta/CD19-depleted stem cell transplant. The receptors here all came from a girl aged 2 to 10 with congenital amegakaryocytic thrombocytopenia, due to receive a stem cell transplant.

The chain employs TRBV5-1 and TRBJ2-4, with D perhaps given as TRBD1 or TRBD2 (5 bases each). The CDR3 is made up of 14 amino acids. Trimming stripped 3 bases from V and 6 bases from J, with 13 bases between. Germline-derived CDR1 and CDR2 are SGHRS and YFSETQ. The CDR3: CASSSDLGTNIQYF. CDR3 in DNA: TGCGCCAGCAGCTCGGACCTCGGGACAAACATTCAGTACTTC.

The chain couples TRBV12-3 or TRBV12-4 to TRBJ2-1, with D possibly being TRBD2 (6 bases). V was cut by 4 bases and J by 5 bases, with 18 bases left in between. The CDR3 has 16 amino acids. CDR3 protein: CASSYYLGSSDNEQFF. The CDR3 DNA sequence: TGTGCCAGCAGTTATTATTTAGGGTCTAGCGACAATGAGCAGTTCTTC.

This clonotype was picked up a small number of times. The chain is built from TRBV20-1 and TRBJ2-1; D perhaps matches TRBD2 (6 bases). CDR3 size: 15 residues. Trimming pared 4 bases from V and 1 base from J, leaving 14 bases between. CDR1 and CDR2 from the germline V gene are DFQATT and SNEGSKA (reference sequence). The CDR3 loop is CSANSPTSSYNEQFF. The DNA of the CDR3 is TGCAGTGCTAATTCACCGACTAGTTCCTACAATGAGCAGTTCTTC.

This chain joins TRBV12-3 or TRBV12-4 and TRBJ2-3; TRBD2 might be the D (6 bases). The germline V and J ends were trimmed by 3 bases and 6 bases, with 13 bases remaining between them. The CDR3 consists of 14 residues. DNA for the CDR3: TGTGCCAGCAGTTTGGAGGGGCCGGCTGATACGCAGTATTTT. It translates to CASSLEGPADTQYF.

This clonotype was seen only a few times. The chain is built from TRBV29-1 and TRBJ2-7, with D perhaps assigned TRBD1 or TRBD2 (5 bases each). V was cut by 5 bases and J by 6 bases, with 17 bases left in between. This CDR3 has 13 amino acids. Germline loops: CDR1 SQVTM, CDR2 ANQGSEA. CDR3 region: CSVSHFGDREQYF. CDR3 sequence (DNA): TGCAGCGTTTCTCATTTTGGGGACCGCGAGCAGTACTTC.

This clonotype was detected ten times or more. The chain links TRBV11-2 to TRBJ2-1, with D perhaps matching TRBD1 or TRBD2 (5 bases each). CDR1 SGHAT and CDR2 FQNNGV come from the germline V gene. The CDR3 runs to 14 residues. Between the trimmed V and J ends, which lost 5 bases and 8 bases, there was a span of 16 bases. Written as DNA, the CDR3 is TGTGCCAGCAGCCGAGAGGGACCGTACTATGAGCAGTTCTTC. This codes for CASSREGPYYEQFF. Drawing the rest from reference TRBV11-2 and TRBJ2-1, the complete variable domain is EAGVAQSPRYKIIEKRQSVAFWCNPISGHATLYWYQQILGQGPKLLIQFQNNGVVDDSQLPKDRFSAERLKGVDSTLKIQPAKLEDSAVYLCASSREGPYYEQFFGPGTRLTVL.

This clonotype has a handful of counts. This chain links TRBV29-1 with TRBJ2-1; 13 bases are shared with TRBD2. V dropped 7 bases and J dropped 8; count of bases not matched to a gene: 14. CDR3 length: 16 residues. Per germline, CDR1 SQVTM and CDR2 ANQGSEA. Here the CDR3 reads CSAHRSGTSGTDEQFF. In DNA, the CDR3 is TGCAGCGCCCACAGATCCGGGACTAGCGGGACCGATGAGCAGTTCTTC.

This clonotype has at least ten counts. This rearrangement joins TRBV5-1 to TRBJ2-4; 13 positions agree with TRBD2. V was clipped by 3 bases and J by 1 base; unmatched bases: 4. The CDR3 consists of 17 residues. Germline CDR1 reads SGHRS; CDR2 reads YFSETQ. DNA of the CDR3: TGCGCCAGCAGCTCGATACTAGCGGGAGGGGCCAAAAACATTCAGTACTTC. Translated: CASSSILAGGAKNIQYF.

This chain links TRBV2 with TRBJ2-3; D is unclear. With 6 bases removed from V and 2 bases from J, the gap between germline ends came to 12 bases. The CDR3 has 14 amino acids. Germline V lookup: CDR1 SNHLY, CDR2 FYNNEI. The CDR3 here is CASRLYQHTDTQYF. The CDR3, as DNA: TGTGCCAGCAGACTTTATCAACACACAGATACGCAGTATTTT.

A note on this clonotype: Just one base apart from a much larger clone, this may be a read error. This sequence joins TRBV6-5 and TRBJ2-7; the D is unclear. Germline CDR1 reads MNHEY; CDR2 reads SVGAGI. This CDR3 has 15 amino acids. The V gene lost 8 bases and the J gene lost 0 bases, with 17 bases spanning the gap. DNA for the CDR3: TGTGCCAGCGGTACTGGAAGCGCAAACTCCTACGAGCAGTACTTC. Encoded protein: CASGTGSANSYEQYF.

The V call is TRBV10-3, the J call TRBJ2-2; no clear D gene. CDR1 is ENHRY, CDR2 SYGVKD, per germline. V shed 7 bases and J shed 7 bases, with 16 bases lying between them. CDR3 length: 14 residues. The CDR3 spells CAITSRGVSGELFF. In nucleotides, the CDR3 is TGTGCCATCACGAGCCGTGGGGTGAGCGGGGAGCTGTTTTTT.

This clonotype was counted a few times. The rearrangement joins TRBV20-1 to TRBJ2-2; 7 positions agree with TRBD2. This CDR3 region has 16 residues. Germline values: CDR1 DFQATT, CDR2 SNEGSKA (reference sequence). With V trimmed by 1 base and J by 4 bases, 9 bases remained unmatched. In nucleotides, the CDR3 is TGCAGTGCTAGAGTCACTAGCGCGTCAGGCACCGGGGAGCTGTTTTTT. Protein sequence: CSARVTSASGTGELFF.

In its sample, this clonotype was seen many times. The chain employs TRBV20-1 and TRBJ1-2; no reliable D call. Trimming shortened V by 6 bases and J by 8 bases, and 7 bases separated the two germline ends. The CDR3 has 9 amino acids. The germline V gene has CDR1 DFQATT and CDR2 SNEGSKA (reference sequence). CDR3 nucleotides: TGCAGTGCCGGACGAGGCTACACCTTC. The encoded protein is CSAGRGYTF.

This clonotype was detected many times. V usage is TRBV27 and J usage is TRBJ2-1; unclear D gene. The CDR3 is made up of 13 amino acids. Germline loops: CDR1 MNHEY, CDR2 SMNVEV (reference sequence). Trimming pared 3 bases from V and 5 bases from J, leaving 8 bases between. The CDR3 spells CASSLFTNNEQFF. CDR3 DNA sequence: TGTGCCAGCAGTTTGTTCACGAACAATGAGCAGTTCTTC.

Ten or more counts support this clonotype. The V call is TRBV12-3 or TRBV12-4, the J call TRBJ1-3; D is unresolved. Trimming took off 6 bases at V and 2 bases at J, with 14 bases between the two ends. CDR3 length: 15 amino acids. The CDR3 DNA is TGTGCCAGCAGCCTGCCAATGGGTCCTGGAAACACCATATATTTT. It specifies CASSLPMGPGNTIYF.

The rearrangement links TRBV28 to TRBJ2-3, with TRBD2 matching over 7 bases. The V gene's germline CDR1 is MDHEN and CDR2 SYDVKM. The J segment lost 1 base and the V segment lost 8 bases, leaving 9 bases of the junction unmatched. The CDR3 covers 15 residues. CDR3 DNA: TGTGCCAGCGTGGGGCCGGGACTACGCACAGATACGCAGTATTTT. Translation gives CASVGPGLRTDTQYF.

In this sample, this clonotype turned up a few times. V and J are TRBV5-1 and TRBJ2-7; the D call may be TRBD1 or TRBD2 (6 bases each). The CDR3 extends over 16 amino acids. V shed 7 bases and J shed 5 bases, with 25 bases lying between them. The germline CDR1 and CDR2 sequences are SGHRS and YFSETQ. The CDR3 reads CASQNEGGGWIHEQYF. The CDR3 DNA sequence: TGCGCCAGCCAAAATGAGGGGGGCGGGTGGATCCACGAGCAGTACTTC.

This clonotype showed up many times. V usage is TRBV5-1 and J usage is TRBJ1-6; D is unclear. V dropped 0 bases and J dropped 7 bases, with 11 bases sitting between them. Germline V gene data show CDR1 as SGHRS and CDR2 as YFSETQ. CDR3 length: 15 residues. The CDR3 DNA sequence: TGCGCCAGCAGCTTGGCAATGTCCGAGAATTCACCCCTCCACTTT. It yields the protein CASSLAMSENSPLHF.

V usage is TRBV20-1 and J usage is TRBJ2-2; D assignment may be TRBD1 or TRBD2 (6 bases each). Germline CDR1 is DFQATT and CDR2 is SNEGSKA (reference sequence). The CDR3 spans 13 residues. With 2 bases removed from V and 9 bases from J, the gap between germline ends came to 13 bases. CDR3 loop: CSARRGDLWELFF. The CDR3 coding sequence is TGCAGTGCTAGAAGGGGGGACCTATGGGAGCTGTTTTTT.

The sample holds many counts of this clonotype. The chain couples TRBV7-2 to TRBJ2-1; D is perhaps TRBD2 (5 bases). Germline lookup yields CDR1 SGHTA and CDR2 FQGNSA. The germline V and J ends were trimmed by 5 bases and 6 bases, with 11 bases remaining between them. The CDR3 is 13 amino acids. CDR3 protein: CASSRGLSNEQFF. CDR3 bases: TGTGCCAGCAGCCGGGGTTTATCCAATGAGCAGTTCTTC.

This clonotype was counted ten times or more. The chain links TRBV20-1 to TRBJ2-1; no firm D call. This CDR3 has 11 residues. Germline CDR1 DFQATT, CDR2 SNEGSKA (reference sequence). The germline V and J ends were trimmed by 2 bases and 7 bases, with 6 bases remaining between them. In nucleotides, the CDR3 is TGCAGTGCTAGAAAGAGGAATGAGCAGTTCTTC. This sequence encodes CSARKRNEQFF.

The chain employs TRBV4-1 and TRBJ2-1, with 12 nucleotides matching TRBD2. Trimming at V came to 4 bases and at J to 9 bases, leaving 10 bases not matched to a gene. The CDR3 runs 16 residues. The V gene's germline CDR1 is MGHRA and CDR2 YSYEKL. CDR3 nucleotides: TGCGCCAGCAGCCGTGGACTAGCGGGACTTGGTGGTGAGCAGTTCTTC. The encoded protein is CASSRGLAGLGGEQFF.

CDR3 in DNA: TGTGCCTGGAGACTAGCGGCCAGCACAGATACGCAGTATTTT. This translates into CAWRLAASTDTQYF. The chain employs TRBV30 and TRBJ2-3, with 8 bases that match TRBD2. Germline V gene sequence: CDR1 GTSNPN, CDR2 SVGIG (reference sequence). The V gene end was trimmed by 3 bases and the J gene end by 0 bases; junction bases not matched to a gene: 2. The CDR3 spans 14 residues.

This clonotype was observed a few times. The gene calls are TRBV28 and TRBJ1-1; TRBD1 is a possible D gene (5 bases). The CDR3 runs to 14 residues. Germline assignment: CDR1 MDHEN and CDR2 SYDVKM. Trimming removed 7 bases at V and 6 bases at J, with 18 bases between. The DNA for the CDR3 is TGTGCCAGCACCCGAGGGGCGGGGGTATCTGAAGCTTTCTTT. As protein: CASTRGAGVSEAFF. The full variable domain, with the rest looked up from reference TRBV28 and TRBJ1-1, is DVKVTQSSRYLVKRTGEKVFLECVQDMDHENMFWYRQDPGLGLRLIYFSYDVKMKEKGDIPEGYSVSREKKERFSLILESASTNQTSMYLCASTRGAGVSEAFFGQGTRLTVV.

The chain couples TRBV20-1 to TRBJ2-2, with TRBD2 matching 13 bases. With 6 bases clipped from V and 5 bases from J, the junction kept 15 bases outside the gene matches. CDR1 and CDR2 from the germline V gene are DFQATT and SNEGSKA (reference sequence). The CDR3 consists of 18 residues. This CDR3 is CSANAPGLAGVRTGELFF. The DNA for the CDR3 is TGCAGTGCCAATGCCCCTGGACTAGCGGGAGTTCGGACCGGGGAGCTGTTTTTT.

The J gene is TRBJ1-1, the V gene TRBV15, with TRBD1 identical over 7 bases. V dropped 2 bases and J dropped 3; count of bases not matched to a gene: 9. CDR3 length: 16 amino acids. Germline loops: CDR1 LNHNV, CDR2 YYDKDF (reference sequence). The CDR3 loop is CATSRLAGGRDTEAFF. The CDR3 nucleotides read TGTGCCACCAGCAGATTAGCAGGGGGGAGGGACACTGAAGCTTTCTTT.

The chain combines TRBV5-4 with TRBJ2-2; 11 bases map to TRBD2. V was pared by 5 bases and J by 8 bases, with 14 bases of the junction left unmatched. CDR1 and CDR2 (germline): SGHNT, YYREEE (reference sequence). CDR3 size: 17 residues. Here the CDR3 reads CASRMELAGDGEGELFF. CDR3 bases: TGTGCCAGCAGAATGGAACTAGCGGGAGACGGGGAGGGGGAGCTGTTTTTT.

The V call is TRBV3-1, the J call TRBJ2-5, with D possibly TRBD2 on 6 matching bases. This CDR3 is 14 amino acids long. The germline V gene encodes CDR1 LGHDT and CDR2 YNNKEL (reference sequence). Trimming took off 0 bases at V and 5 bases at J, with 10 bases between the two ends. The CDR3 sequence: CASSQEAGTETQYF. As DNA, the CDR3 is TGTGCCAGCAGCCAAGAGGCGGGAACGGAGACCCAGTACTTC.

The rearrangement joins TRBV12-3 or TRBV12-4 to TRBJ1-1; maybe TRBD1 (6 bases). This CDR3 comprises 13 residues. V lost 7 bases and J lost 3, with 12 bases in between. The CDR3 region is CASTKTGDTEAFF. The CDR3 DNA is TGTGCCAGCACCAAGACAGGCGACACTGAAGCTTTCTTT.

This clonotype was detected only a few times. The chain has TRBV7-9 and TRBJ1-1, with D hard to call. V was shortened by 4 bases and J by 4 bases, with 13 bases between the two germline ends. The CDR3 has 14 amino acids. Germline assignment: CDR1 SEHNR and CDR2 FQNEAQ (reference sequence). This chain's CDR3 is CASSSSTLGTEAFF. The CDR3 DNA reads as TGTGCCAGCAGCTCCAGTACTCTGGGCACTGAAGCTTTCTTT.